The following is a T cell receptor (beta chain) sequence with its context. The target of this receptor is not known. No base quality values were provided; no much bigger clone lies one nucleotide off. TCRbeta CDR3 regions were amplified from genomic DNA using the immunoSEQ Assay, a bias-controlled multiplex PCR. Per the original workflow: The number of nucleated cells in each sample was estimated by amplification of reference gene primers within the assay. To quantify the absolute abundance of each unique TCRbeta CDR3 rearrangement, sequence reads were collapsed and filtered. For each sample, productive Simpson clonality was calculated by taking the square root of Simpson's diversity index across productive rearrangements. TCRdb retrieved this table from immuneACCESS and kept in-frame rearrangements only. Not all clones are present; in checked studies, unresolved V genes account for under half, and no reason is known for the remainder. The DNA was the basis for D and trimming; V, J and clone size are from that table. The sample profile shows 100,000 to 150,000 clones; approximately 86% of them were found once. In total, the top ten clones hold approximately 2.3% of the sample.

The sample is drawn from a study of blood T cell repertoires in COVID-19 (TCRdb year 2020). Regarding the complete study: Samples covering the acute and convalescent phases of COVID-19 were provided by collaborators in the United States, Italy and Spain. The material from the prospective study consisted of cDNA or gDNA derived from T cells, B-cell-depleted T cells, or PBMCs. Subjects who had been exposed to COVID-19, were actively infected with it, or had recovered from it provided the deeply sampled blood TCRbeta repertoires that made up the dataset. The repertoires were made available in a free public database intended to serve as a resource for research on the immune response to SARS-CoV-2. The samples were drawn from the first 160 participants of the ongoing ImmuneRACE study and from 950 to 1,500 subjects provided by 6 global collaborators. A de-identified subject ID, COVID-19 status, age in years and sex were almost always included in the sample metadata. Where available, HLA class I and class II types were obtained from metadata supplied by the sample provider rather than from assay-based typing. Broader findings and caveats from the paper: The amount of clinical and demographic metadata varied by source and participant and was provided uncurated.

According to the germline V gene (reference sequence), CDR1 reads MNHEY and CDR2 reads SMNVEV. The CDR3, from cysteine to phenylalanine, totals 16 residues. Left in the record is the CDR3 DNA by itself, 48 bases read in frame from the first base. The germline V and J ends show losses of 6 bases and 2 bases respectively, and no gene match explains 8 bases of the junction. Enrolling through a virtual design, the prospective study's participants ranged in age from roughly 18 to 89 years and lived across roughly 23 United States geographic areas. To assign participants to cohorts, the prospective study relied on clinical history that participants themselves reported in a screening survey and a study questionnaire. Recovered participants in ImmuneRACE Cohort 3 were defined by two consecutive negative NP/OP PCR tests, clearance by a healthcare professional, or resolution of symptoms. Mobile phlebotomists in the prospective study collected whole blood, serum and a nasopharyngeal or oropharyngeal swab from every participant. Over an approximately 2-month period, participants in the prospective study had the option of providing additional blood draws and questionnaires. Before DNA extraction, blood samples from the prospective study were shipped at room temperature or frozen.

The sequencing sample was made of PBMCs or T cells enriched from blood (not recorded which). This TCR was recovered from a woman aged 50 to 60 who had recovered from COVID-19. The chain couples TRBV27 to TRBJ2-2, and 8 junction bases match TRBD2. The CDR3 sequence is CASRPGLAYNTGELFF. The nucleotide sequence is TGTGCCAGCAGACCCGGACTAGCTTATAACACCGGGGAGCTGTTTTTT.